This TCR beta chain comes out of a study of T-cell reconstitution after alpha-beta-depleted transplantation in children. Trimming stripped 6 bases from V and 4 bases from J, with 16 bases between. The V gene's germline CDR1 is SGHVS and CDR2 FQNEAQ. CDR3 length equals 15 residues. Preparing the TCRbeta library involved the use of unique molecular identifiers. TCRdb re-derived calls from the PCR reads in MiXCR, one entry per CDR3 protein. The sample includes about 540,000 distinct CDR3 sequences, about a sixth of them seen just once. The genes are TRBV7-8 and TRBJ2-1; tentative D call: TRBD2 (5 bases). This sequence was found in a human donor who donated a stem cell graft to a child with acute lymphoblastic leukemia. The sequencing used PBMCs from the stem cell graft donor, collected from the stem cell graft. In nucleotides, the CDR3 is TGTGCCAGCAGTTACAAGCGGATACTATACAATGAGCAGTTCTTC. Its translation is CASSYKRILYNEQFF. Variable domain in full (rest from reference TRBV7-8 and TRBJ2-1): GAGVSQSPRYKVAKRGQDVALRCDPISGHVSLFWYQQALGQGPEFLTYFQNEAQLDKSGLPSDRFFAERPEGSVSTLKIQRTQQEDSAVYLCASSYKRILYNEQFFGPGTRLTVL.